Listed here are 12 T cell receptor beta chains from one sample, sequenced in a study of blood T cell repertoires in COVID-19 (dated by TCRdb to 2018 to 2020). Libraries were prepared through the immunoSEQ multiplex PCR assay. TCRdb carries this immuneACCESS record with in-frame sequences only. Its versions omit some clonotypes, under half of them owing to an unresolved V gene in the studies checked, with the rest unexplained. A total of about 150,000 clones appear in this sample, roughly 88% of them only once. The ten most abundant clones make up about 6.3% of the sample. Sequencing was done on a sample of PBMCs or T cells enriched from blood (not recorded which). These receptors were obtained from a woman aged 45-59 years who had recovered from COVID-19.

This clone was seen only once. The V call is TRBV7-9, the J call TRBJ2-5; D may be TRBD2 (5 bases). Trimming pared 2 bases from V and 5 bases from J, leaving 15 bases between. This CDR3 is 15 amino acids long. The germline V gene encodes CDR1 SEHNR and CDR2 FQNEAQ (reference sequence). In nucleotides, the CDR3 is TGTGCCAGCAGCTTATACCCTAGATGGGAGGAGACCCAGTACTTC. Translation gives CASSLYPRWEETQYF.

The chain joins TRBV11-3 to TRBJ1-4; D unclear. Germline CDR1 SGHNT, CDR2 YENEEA. The CDR3 has 15 amino acids. V lost 1 base and J lost 0, with 6 bases in between. The CDR3 loop is CASSLGASTNEKLFF. In DNA form, the CDR3 reads TGTGCCAGCAGCTTAGGGGCCTCAACTAATGAAAAACTGTTTTTT.

This clone was seen more than once but under ten times. V gene TRBV30 combines with J gene TRBJ1-4, with 10 bases lining up with TRBD1. Germline CDR1 GTSNPN, CDR2 SVGIG (reference sequence). With V trimmed by 4 bases and J by 8 bases, 13 bases remained unmatched. The CDR3 totals 16 residues. CDR3 amino acids: CAWKPGQGFFYEKLFF. CDR3 in DNA: TGTGCCTGGAAGCCGGGACAGGGGTTTTTTTACGAAAAACTGTTTTTT.

The chain joins TRBV29-1 to TRBJ1-2; TRBD1 might be the D (5 bases). Germline-derived CDR1 and CDR2 are SQVTM and ANQGSEA. The CDR3 length is 10 residues. With 7 bases removed from V and 6 bases from J, the gap between germline ends came to 9 bases. The CDR3 coding sequence is TGCAGCGCCCTGGACAATGGCTACACCTTC. It codes for CSALDNGYTF.

The rearrangement joins TRBV6-2 or TRBV6-3 to TRBJ1-2; 9 bases map to TRBD1. Germline V lookup: CDR1 MNHEY, CDR2 SVGEGT. Losses at the gene ends were 5 bases for V and 8 bases for J; bases not matched to a gene: 9. This CDR3 has 14 amino acids. The chain's CDR3 is CASSAPGQGHGYTF. The CDR3 nucleotides are TGTGCCAGCAGTGCCCCGGGACAGGGTCACGGCTACACCTTC.

The V gene is TRBV12-3 or TRBV12-4, the J gene TRBJ1-1; 9 bases match TRBD1. V lost 5 bases to trimming and J lost 8 bases; unmatched junction nucleotides: 6. CDR3 length equals 13 residues. CDR3 region: CASSTQGAGEAFF. The DNA of the CDR3 is TGTGCCAGCAGTACACAGGGGGCCGGGGAAGCTTTCTTT.

This clone appeared a few times. The chain has TRBV7-2 and TRBJ2-1; 10 nucleotides agree with TRBD2. Germline V gives CDR1 SGHTA, CDR2 FQGNSA. The V and J ends lost 7 bases and 3 bases, in that order; junction bases with no gene match: 3. The CDR3 is 14 residues long. DNA of the CDR3: TGTGCCAGCAACCCTAGCGGGGGCTACAATGAGCAGTTCTTC. Translated, it gives CASNPSGGYNEQFF.

The CDR3 bases are TGTGCCACCAGTGGTTCAACAGGGGGTGAAGCTTTCTTT. It yields the protein CATSGSTGGEAFF. The rearrangement uses TRBV24-1 and TRBJ1-1; 8 bases line up with TRBD1. V gave up 5 bases and J gave up 7 bases; unmatched junction bases: 5. Germline V lookup: CDR1 KGHDR, CDR2 SFDVKD. The CDR3 loop spans 13 amino acids.

This rearrangement joins TRBV5-4 to TRBJ2-3, with 16 bases identical to TRBD2. In germline, CDR1 is SGHNT, CDR2 YYREEE (reference sequence). This CDR3 is 16 amino acids long. Trimming took 2 bases from V and 7 from J; bases not matched to a gene: 4. The DNA for the CDR3 is TGTGCCAGCAGCTTTTCGGGACTAGCGGGGGGGAATACGCAGTATTTT. Translating it yields CASSFSGLAGGNTQYF.

The chain combines TRBV5-1 with TRBJ2-5, with 7 bases matching TRBD2. The CDR3 spans 15 residues. Germline CDR1 and CDR2: SGHRS and YFSETQ. The V segment lost 3 bases and the J segment 1 base; nucleotides outside the gene matches: 6. Written as DNA, the CDR3 is TGCGCCAGCAGCTCGCTGCGGGGGTTCCAAGAGACCCAGTACTTC. Protein product: CASSSLRGFQETQYF. Full variable domain (remainder filled in from reference TRBV5-1 and TRBJ2-5): KAGVTQTPRYLIKTRGQQVTLSCSPISGHRSVSWYQQTPGQGLQFLFEYFSETQRNKGNFPGRFSGRQFSNSRSEMNVSTLELGDSALYLCASSSLRGFQETQYFGPGTRLLVL.

J is TRBJ1-1 and V is TRBV19; D possibly corresponds to TRBD1 (5 bases). V lost 5 bases and J 2 bases, leaving 9 bases between the germline ends. CDR1 is LNHDA, CDR2 SQIVND, per germline (reference sequence). The CDR3 runs 13 residues. The CDR3 DNA follows: TGTGCCAGTAGTCAACAGGTAAACACTGAAGCTTTCTTT. It specifies CASSQQVNTEAFF.

The CDR3 reads CASSSGGLGNQPQHF. CDR3 coding DNA: TGTGCCAGCAGCTCAGGGGGCTTGGGCAATCAGCCCCAGCATTTT. The chain carries TRBV7-9 and TRBJ1-5, with 8 bases lining up with TRBD1. The CDR3 sequence is 15 residues long. V trimming: 4 bases; J trimming: 2 bases; junction bases outside the gene matches: 4. Germline values: CDR1 SEHNR, CDR2 FQNEAQ (reference sequence).